This is a list of T cell receptor beta chains from one sample in a study of technical replicates of blood from a handful of donors. This table comes from immunoSEQ multiplex PCR, and its TCRdb copy is limited to in-frame clones, with some not included. The sample lists approximately 70,000 clones, roughly 92% occurring once. The specimen sequenced was T cells isolated from PBMCs. The receptor set was obtained from a human donor in good health. Each CDR3 is given with its conserved first and last residue. The order of the fields is clone size, D gene, J gene, CDR3 length, V gene, CDR3 protein, CDR3 DNA. The D gene is left open where the match is weak. The size field is filled for only some rows; it gives once, few, many or a size class.

.	TRBD2	TRBJ2-7	15	TRBV11-3	CASSPQLAGVHEQYF	TGTGCCAGCAGCCCTCAACTAGCGGGAGTCCACGAGCAGTACTTC
.	.	TRBJ2-1	12	TRBV4-1	CASSQVGSEQFF	TGCGCCAGCAGCCAAGTGGGCAGTGAGCAGTTCTTC
.	.	TRBJ1-3	15	TRBV6-5	CASSPGGARTYTIYF	TGTGCCAGCAGCCCCGGGGGGGCCCGGACGTACACCATATATTTT
.	TRBD1	TRBJ1-5	13	TRBV7-6	CASSPGQVQPQHF	TGTGCCAGCAGCCCCGGACAGGTCCAGCCCCAGCATTTT
.	.	TRBJ1-5	16	TRBV23-1	CASSQSTQGNGQPQHF	TGCGCCAGCAGTCAATCGACTCAGGGTAATGGCCAGCCCCAGCATTTT
.	TRBD1	TRBJ1-5	12	TRBV6-6	CASRGGQALQHF	TGTGCCAGCAGGGGAGGACAGGCCCTCCAGCATTTT
.	TRBD1	TRBJ2-3	13	TRBV10-3	CAIMTGGTDTQYF	TGTGCCATCATGACAGGGGGCACAGATACGCAGTATTTT
few	TRBD1	TRBJ1-5	14	TRBV18	CASSLTGLNQPQHF	TGTGCCAGCTCACTGACAGGGCTCAATCAGCCCCAGCATTTT
.	TRBD2	TRBJ2-3	15	TRBV11-2	CASSLASGSTDTQYF	TGTGCCAGCAGCTTAGCTAGCGGGAGCACAGATACGCAGTATTTT
.	TRBD2	TRBJ2-7	15	TRBV19	CASSLGVAGENEQYF	TGTGCCAGTAGCTTGGGGGTAGCGGGAGAAAACGAGCAGTACTTC
.	.	TRBJ2-5	13	TRBV13	CASSLGVGETQYF	TGTGCCAGCAGCTTAGGAGTTGGCGAGACCCAGTACTTC
.	TRBD1	TRBJ1-4	16	TRBV7-9	CASSVGTVATNEKLFF	TGTGCCAGCAGCGTCGGGACAGTCGCAACTAATGAAAAACTGTTTTTT
.	.	TRBJ2-7	14	TRBV29-1	CSVEVGERGYEQYF	TGCAGCGTTGAAGTCGGGGAACGGGGCTACGAGCAGTACTTC
once	TRBD1	TRBJ2-5	13	TRBV28	CAIGQEYRETQYF	TGTGCCATCGGACAGGAATATAGAGAGACCCAGTACTTC
.	.	TRBJ1-5	14	TRBV5-1	CASSARGGNQPQHF	TGCGCCAGCAGCGCAAGGGGCGGCAATCAGCCCCAGCATTTT